Presented here are 20 T cell receptor beta chains from one specimen sequenced in a study of T cells in Graves' hyperthyroidism and ophthalmopathy. TCR beta CDR3 region amplification was performed from RNA transcripts. Initially, a first-round RT-PCR of the TCR CDR3 employed the HTBI primer set. MiXCR was run by TCRdb on the multiplex PCR reads, yielding one entry per CDR3 protein. The profile shows about 840,000 distinct CDR3 sequences, 35% to 45% of them singletons. Input material: blood. These receptors came from a man between 18 and 35 years old with Graves' hyperthyroidism.

The chain uses TRBV7-2 and TRBJ1-5; 9 bases fit TRBD1. The junction had 8 bases not matched to a gene; V was cut back by 3 bases and J by 14 bases. The CDR3 sequence is 13 residues long. Germline CDR1 SGHTA, CDR2 FQGNSA. The CDR3 spells CASSLGQGPYEHF. The CDR3 region has the DNA TGTGCCAGCAGCTTGGGACAGGGACCATACGAGCATTTT.

This clonotype appeared once. A far larger clone is one base from this, pointing to a likely read error. The rearrangement links TRBV7-2 to TRBJ2-7; D gene unclear. This CDR3 comprises 12 residues. The V gene's germline CDR1 is SGHTA and CDR2 FQGNSA. CDR3 DNA sequence: TGTGCCAGCAGTCACCTCTCCTACGAGCAGCACTTC. This sequence encodes CASSHLSYEQHF.

V gene TRBV2 combines with J gene TRBJ1-5, with TRBD1 matching over 9 bases. Per germline, CDR1 SNHLY and CDR2 FYNNEI. Trimming at V came to 0 bases and at J to 11 bases, leaving 2 bases not matched to a gene. The CDR3 loop spans 13 amino acids. DNA of the CDR3: TGTGCCAGCAGTGAAGCCGACAGGGGGTCCCAGCATTTT. Translated, it gives CASSEADRGSQHF.

At least ten counts were recorded for this clonotype. CDR3 DNA sequence: TGTGCCAGCAGTGAAGGGGGACTAGCGAGTGAGCAGTACTTC. This translates into CASSEGGLASEQYF. The rearrangement uses TRBV25-1 and TRBJ2-7, with TRBD2 matching 10 bases. J gave up 7 bases and V 2 bases, and 5 bases lay outside the gene matches. Germline V gene data show CDR1 as MGHDK and CDR2 as SYGVNS. This CDR3 comprises 14 residues.

This clonotype has ten or more counts. The rearrangement uses TRBV12-3 or TRBV12-4 and TRBJ1-1, with D hard to call. CDR3 length: 11 residues. V gave up 7 bases and J gave up 0 bases, with 3 bases separating them. The chain's CDR3 is CASTVNTEAFF. The CDR3 DNA reads TGTGCCAGCACCGTGAACACTGAAGCTTTCTTT.

This clonotype showed up just once. CDR3 in DNA: TGTGCCATCAGTGAGCCCCATAGAAGCGGGCGGTTTGGCTACACCTTC. This encodes CAISEPHRSGRFGYTF. V usage is TRBV10-3 and J usage is TRBJ1-2, with D unresolved. Germline CDR1 and CDR2: ENHRY and SYGVKD. V shed 2 bases and J shed 7 bases, with 20 bases lying between them. The CDR3 is 16 amino acids.

The chain uses TRBV20-1 and TRBJ1-1; weak D call: TRBD1 (6 bases). The CDR3 consists of 15 residues. Trimming pared 5 bases from V and 0 bases from J, leaving 16 bases between. CDR1 DFQATT and CDR2 SNEGSKA come from the germline V gene (reference sequence). DNA of the CDR3: TGCAGTGCTGGGGGTGGGGGCCTGCTGAACACTGAAGCTTTCTTT. Encoded protein: CSAGGGGLLNTEAFF.

As DNA, the CDR3 is TGTGCCAGCAGCTCGACAGGGAGGTACACTGAAGCTTTCTTT. Translated, it gives CASSSTGRYTEAFF. The chain employs TRBV7-9 and TRBJ1-1; 7 nucleotides match TRBD1. Germline V gives CDR1 SEHNR, CDR2 FQNEAQ (reference sequence). The ends lost 4 bases at V and 3 bases at J; junction bases unmatched: 5. The CDR3 extends over 14 amino acids. Looking up the rest from reference TRBV7-9 and TRBJ1-1 gives the full variable domain: DTGVSQNPRHKITKRGQNVTFRCDPISEHNRLYWYRQTLGQGPEFLTYFQNEAQLEKSRLLSDRFSAERPKGSFSTLEIQRTEQGDSAMYLCASSSTGRYTEAFFGQGTRLTVV.

The chain is built from TRBV11-2 and TRBJ2-7; 7 bases are shared with TRBD2. This CDR3 has 15 amino acids. Germline V CDR1 and CDR2: SGHAT, FQNNGV. V trimming: 1 base; J trimming: 3 bases; junction bases outside the gene matches: 6. CDR3 DNA sequence: TGTGCCAGCAGCTTAGCCCTAAGCGGGGTCTACGAGCAGTACTTC. Translation gives CASSLALSGVYEQYF.

The chain couples TRBV2 to TRBJ2-7; no clear D. Per the germline V gene, CDR1 is SNHLY and CDR2 is FYNNEI. CDR3 length: 12 amino acids. V was pared by 7 bases and J by 5 bases, with 12 bases between. CDR3 residues: CASTGRVDEQYF. The CDR3 DNA reads TGTGCCAGCACCGGCCGGGTAGACGAGCAGTACTTC.

This clonotype has ten or more counts. The genes are TRBV9 and TRBJ1-6; TRBD1 agrees at 8 bases. CDR1 is SGDLS, CDR2 YYNGEE, per germline. The V segment lost 4 bases and the J segment 6 bases; nucleotides outside the gene matches: 9. The CDR3 runs 16 residues. CDR3 in amino acids: CASSPPTGASNSPLHF. CDR3 sequence (DNA): TGTGCCAGCAGCCCTCCGACAGGGGCGAGTAATTCACCCCTCCACTTT. Supplemented by reference TRBV9 and TRBJ1-6, the full variable domain reads DSGVTQTPKHLITATGQRVTLRCSPRSGDLSVYWYQQSLDQGLQFLIQYYNGEERAKGNILERFSAQQFPDLHSELNLSSLELGDSALYFCASSPPTGASNSPLHFGNGTRLTVT.

This clonotype has a count of ten or more. The chain joins TRBV9 to TRBJ2-5, with a possible D match to TRBD2 (6 bases). The germline V gene encodes CDR1 SGDLS and CDR2 YYNGEE. The CDR3 length is 14 residues. The V end lost 3 bases, the J end lost 3 bases, and 12 bases lay between the germline ends. This chain's CDR3 is CASSAEGGEETQYF. In DNA, the CDR3 is TGTGCCAGCAGCGCCGAAGGAGGGGAAGAGACCCAGTACTTC. Full variable domain (missing parts from reference TRBV9 and TRBJ2-5): DSGVTQTPKHLITATGQRVTLRCSPRSGDLSVYWYQQSLDQGLQFLIQYYNGEERAKGNILERFSAQQFPDLHSELNLSSLELGDSALYFCASSAEGGEETQYFGPGTRLLVL.

CDR3 in DNA: TGCAGTGCTAGAGCAGCGGGAGGCCCAGATACGCAGTATTTT. It translates to CSARAAGGPDTQYF. This chain connects TRBV20-1 to TRBJ2-3; 9 nucleotides agree with TRBD2. This CDR3 is 14 amino acids long. The trim removed 1 base at V and 4 bases at J, leaving 3 bases unmatched. Germline CDR1 is DFQATT and CDR2 is SNEGSKA (reference sequence).

This clonotype was observed many times. The rearrangement joins TRBV7-2 to TRBJ1-3, with 8 nucleotides matching TRBD1. CDR3 length: 16 residues. Germline assignment: CDR1 SGHTA and CDR2 FQGNSA. After removal of 0 bases from V and 5 bases from J, the junction contained 6 bases not matched to a gene. The CDR3 nucleotides are TGTGCCAGCAGCTTAGCCGGACAGGGTACCAGAAACACCATATATTTT. This encodes CASSLAGQGTRNTIYF.

The CDR3 sequence: CASSYSKGAANEKLFF. Here the CDR3 DNA reads TGTGCCAGCAGTTACTCGAAAGGGGCAGCTAATGAAAAACTGTTTTTT. This rearrangement joins TRBV7-6 to TRBJ1-4, with D maybe TRBD1 (5 bases). CDR1 is SGHVS and CDR2 is FNYEAQ in the germline V gene. The CDR3 is 16 amino acids. With 6 bases removed from V and 3 bases from J, the gap between germline ends came to 17 bases.

This sequence joins TRBV12-3 or TRBV12-4 and TRBJ1-2; a possible D gene is TRBD1 (6 bases). The CDR3 extends over 13 amino acids. Trimming removed 3 bases at V and 7 bases at J, with 12 bases between. The DNA of the CDR3 is TGTGCCAGCAGTTTGAGGGGGTTGGGTGGCTACACCTTC. Protein sequence: CASSLRGLGGYTF.

This clonotype has a single count. The J gene is TRBJ1-1, the V gene TRBV29-1, with D hard to call. The CDR3 length is 11 residues. Trimming removed 8 bases at V and 3 bases at J, with 10 bases between. Looked up from germline, CDR1 is SQVTM and CDR2 is ANQGSEA. The CDR3: CSPGGYTEAFF. The CDR3 DNA reads as TGCAGCCCAGGAGGGTACACTGAAGCTTTCTTT.

V usage is TRBV7-9 and J usage is TRBJ2-2; TRBD1 agrees at 10 bases. This CDR3 region has 15 residues. Trimming at V came to 3 bases and at J to 8 bases, leaving 6 bases not matched to a gene. CDR1 SEHNR and CDR2 FQNEAQ come from the germline V gene (reference sequence). The CDR3 coding sequence is TGTGCCAGCAGCTTGGCCGACAGGGGGCGGGGGGAGCTGTTTTTT. It translates to CASSLADRGRGELFF.

This clonotype was detected ten times or more. The rearrangement uses TRBV7-9 and TRBJ2-2; D is ambiguous. Trimming removed 11 bases at V and 3 bases at J, with 10 bases between. Germline CDR1 SEHNR, CDR2 FQNEAQ (reference sequence). The CDR3 spans 12 residues. Written as DNA, the CDR3 is TGTGCCGGGATCGATGACACCGGGGAGCTGTTTTTT. The encoded protein is CAGIDDTGELFF.

The chain uses TRBV4-1 and TRBJ1-5, with D possibly being TRBD1 (5 bases). The length of the CDR3 is 17 residues. The ends were cut back, 1 base at V and 1 base at J, with 14 bases in the middle. Germline loops: CDR1 MGHRA, CDR2 YSYEKL. Here the CDR3 DNA reads TGCGCCAGCAGCCAAGGGGACCGGGCAGAAAGCAATCAGCCCCAGCATTTT. Protein: CASSQGDRAESNQPQHF.